The subject of this entry is one T cell receptor beta chain. This sample stems from a study of blood T cell repertoires in COVID-19. CDR3 length equals 15 residues. CDR1 is LGHNA, CDR2 YNFKEQ, per germline. J was trimmed by 8 bases and V by 3 bases; bases with no gene match: 10. In the original analysis: Nucleated cell number was recorded as an estimate derived from reference gene primer amplification. This table comes from immunoSEQ multiplex PCR, and its TCRdb copy is limited to in-frame clones, with some not included. For V, J and clone size, that table is used; D and trimming come from the DNA. The sample holds under 250,000 clones, 75% to 90% seen once. In terms of age and location, participants ranged from about 18 to 89 years and lived in around 22 US areas.

This TCR was sampled from a woman aged 18-29 years in a cohort exposed to, infected with or recovered from COVID-19 (not recorded which). The rearrangement uses TRBV4-2 and TRBJ1-2; 9 bases are shared with TRBD1. Sequenced input: PBMCs or T cells enriched from blood (not recorded which). CDR3 sequence reads: CASSQGTGSIWGYTF. CDR3 coding DNA: TGTGCCAGCAGCCAGGGGACAGGGAGCATTTGGGGCTACACCTTC.